Listed below are T cell receptor beta chains from one sample, sequenced in a study of blood T cell repertoires in COVID-19. The protocol was immunoSEQ multiplex PCR, while the TCRdb copy is restricted to in-frame clones and leaves out a portion. Of about 240,000 clones in the sample, roughly 87% were seen once. Sequenced material: PBMCs or T cells enriched from blood (not recorded which). Every receptor here comes from a woman aged 30 to 39 with acute COVID-19. CDR3s include the opening cysteine and the closing phenylalanine or tryptophan. Fields, in order: V gene, J gene, clone size, D gene, CDR3 protein, CDR3 DNA. A D gene is named only where the DNA matches it firmly. A clone size is listed for some rows: how often the clone was seen (once, few, many), or a class if it is expanded.

V gene: TRBV4-1; J gene: TRBJ2-7; clone size: -; D gene: TRBD1; CDR3 protein: CASSQPSRDRANEQYF; CDR3 DNA: TGCGCCAGCAGCCAACCATCCCGGGACAGGGCCAACGAGCAGTACTTC
V gene: TRBV5-1; J gene: TRBJ2-3; clone size: -; D gene: -; CDR3 protein: CASRAADTQYF; CDR3 DNA: TGCGCCAGCAGGGCGGCAGATACGCAGTATTTT
V gene: TRBV5-8; J gene: TRBJ2-7; clone size: -; D gene: -; CDR3 protein: CASSLGWTAYEQYF; CDR3 DNA: TGTGCCAGCAGCTTGGGATGGACAGCCTACGAGCAGTACTTC
V gene: TRBV5-1; J gene: TRBJ2-7; clone size: -; D gene: -; CDR3 protein: CASSAQEDYEQYF; CDR3 DNA: TGCGCCAGCAGCGCACAGGAAGACTACGAGCAGTACTTC
V gene: TRBV30; J gene: TRBJ1-5; clone size: -; D gene: -; CDR3 protein: CAWSPTTIQPQHF; CDR3 DNA: TGTGCCTGGAGCCCGACAACGATACAGCCCCAGCATTTT
V gene: TRBV2; J gene: TRBJ1-5; clone size: few; D gene: -; CDR3 protein: CASKAGSTNQPQHF; CDR3 DNA: TGTGCCAGCAAAGCGGGCTCCACGAATCAGCCCCAGCATTTT
V gene: TRBV4-1; J gene: TRBJ1-4; clone size: -; D gene: -; CDR3 protein: CASSPLAGRLSLKNEKLFF; CDR3 DNA: TGCGCCAGCAGCCCGCTGGCGGGCAGGCTCTCCCTAAAAAATGAAAAACTGTTTTTT
V gene: TRBV30; J gene: TRBJ2-7; clone size: -; D gene: -; CDR3 protein: CAWSTDGNEQYF; CDR3 DNA: TGTGCCTGGAGTACGGACGGGAACGAGCAGTACTTC
V gene: TRBV3-1/TRBV3-2; J gene: TRBJ2-2; clone size: -; D gene: -; CDR3 protein: CASSYLAGELFF; CDR3 DNA: TGTGCCAGCAGCTATCTAGCCGGGGAGCTGTTTTTT
V gene: TRBV6-2/TRBV6-3; J gene: TRBJ2-7; clone size: -; D gene: -; CDR3 protein: CASSNPRTVQYF; CDR3 DNA: TGTGCCAGCAGTAACCCCAGGACAGTGCAGTACTTC
V gene: TRBV6-5; J gene: TRBJ1-3; clone size: -; D gene: -; CDR3 protein: CASSSGGHNGNTIYF; CDR3 DNA: TGTGCCAGCAGTTCCGGAGGCCATAATGGAAACACCATATATTTT
V gene: TRBV7-2; J gene: TRBJ2-5; clone size: -; D gene: TRBD2; CDR3 protein: CASSYRTSHREQETQYF; CDR3 DNA: TGTGCCAGCAGCTATCGGACTAGCCACCGCGAACAAGAGACCCAGTACTTC
V gene: TRBV7-9; J gene: TRBJ2-3; clone size: -; D gene: -; CDR3 protein: CASSLSADTQYF; CDR3 DNA: TGTGCCAGCAGCTTATCAGCAGATACGCAGTATTTT
V gene: TRBV6-5; J gene: TRBJ1-2; clone size: -; D gene: TRBD1; CDR3 protein: CASSLDRGRSYGYTF; CDR3 DNA: TGTGCCAGCAGTCTGGACAGGGGGCGCAGCTATGGCTACACCTTC
V gene: TRBV5-6; J gene: TRBJ1-3; clone size: many; D gene: -; CDR3 protein: CASSLGPGNTIYF; CDR3 DNA: TGTGCCAGCAGCCTTGGGCCTGGAAACACCATATATTTT
V gene: TRBV11-2; J gene: TRBJ1-5; clone size: few; D gene: -; CDR3 protein: CASSLDGGQPQHF; CDR3 DNA: TGTGCCAGCAGCTTAGATGGAGGGCAGCCCCAGCATTTT
V gene: TRBV11-2; J gene: TRBJ2-7; clone size: -; D gene: -; CDR3 protein: CASTPTGGDYEQYF; CDR3 DNA: TGTGCCAGCACCCCCACCGGGGGAGACTACGAGCAGTACTTC
V gene: TRBV6-5; J gene: TRBJ2-5; clone size: -; D gene: -; CDR3 protein: CASSPNGGVETQYF; CDR3 DNA: TGTGCCAGCAGCCCCAACGGAGGGGTGGAGACCCAGTACTTC
V gene: TRBV14; J gene: TRBJ2-7; clone size: -; D gene: TRBD1; CDR3 protein: CASSQETGTAVTYEQYF; CDR3 DNA: TGTGCCAGCAGCCAAGAGACCGGGACAGCCGTGACCTACGAGCAGTACTTC
V gene: TRBV7-2; J gene: TRBJ1-1; clone size: -; D gene: -; CDR3 protein: CASSVGARFYEAFF; CDR3 DNA: TGTGCCAGCAGCGTAGGGGCCAGATTCTACGAAGCTTTCTTT
V gene: TRBV18; J gene: TRBJ1-5; clone size: once; D gene: TRBD1; CDR3 protein: CASSPRQGGQPQHF; CDR3 DNA: TGTGCCAGCTCACCACGACAGGGTGGCCAGCCCCAGCATTTT
V gene: TRBV5-6; J gene: TRBJ2-1; clone size: -; D gene: TRBD1; CDR3 protein: CASSLRDRIGSYNEQFF; CDR3 DNA: TGTGCCAGCAGCCTCCGGGACAGAATTGGTTCCTACAATGAGCAGTTCTTC
V gene: TRBV11-2; J gene: TRBJ2-2; clone size: -; D gene: TRBD2; CDR3 protein: CASSTTSGAWGELFF; CDR3 DNA: TGTGCCAGCAGCACGACTAGCGGTGCGTGGGGGGAGCTGTTTTTT
V gene: TRBV13; J gene: TRBJ1-1; clone size: -; D gene: -; CDR3 protein: CASSLKSFRSMNTEAFF; CDR3 DNA: TGTGCCAGCAGCTTAAAGTCGTTTCGGTCCATGAACACTGAAGCTTTCTTT
V gene: TRBV3-1/TRBV3-2; J gene: TRBJ2-3; clone size: -; D gene: -; CDR3 protein: CASSQRQASTDTQYF; CDR3 DNA: TGTGCCAGCAGCCAAAGACAGGCTAGCACAGATACGCAGTATTTT
V gene: TRBV18; J gene: TRBJ1-2; clone size: -; D gene: -; CDR3 protein: CASSPFTTQGLTYGYTF; CDR3 DNA: TGTGCCAGCTCACCATTTACTACACAGGGTCTGACCTATGGCTACACCTTC
V gene: TRBV18; J gene: TRBJ2-7; clone size: once; D gene: -; CDR3 protein: CASSPGQPPHEQYF; CDR3 DNA: TGTGCCAGCTCACCTGGGCAGCCTCCTCACGAGCAGTACTTC
V gene: TRBV27; J gene: TRBJ2-5; clone size: -; D gene: TRBD2; CDR3 protein: CASSLLNSGGARETQYF; CDR3 DNA: TGTGCCAGCAGTTTGCTCAATAGCGGGGGGGCCCGTGAGACCCAGTACTTC
V gene: TRBV14; J gene: TRBJ1-2; clone size: -; D gene: TRBD1; CDR3 protein: CASSRDREYGYTF; CDR3 DNA: TGTGCCAGCAGCCGGGACAGAGAGTATGGCTACACCTTC
V gene: TRBV7-7; J gene: TRBJ1-3; clone size: -; D gene: -; CDR3 protein: CASSLSPGATGNTIYF; CDR3 DNA: TGTGCTAGCAGCTTATCCCCAGGGGCAACTGGAAACACCATATATTTT
V gene: TRBV18; J gene: TRBJ2-7; clone size: -; D gene: TRBD2; CDR3 protein: CASSPLGTSGYEQYF; CDR3 DNA: TGTGCCAGCTCACCACTCGGGACTAGCGGCTACGAGCAGTACTTC
V gene: TRBV5-6; J gene: TRBJ1-2; clone size: -; D gene: -; CDR3 protein: CASSLTTARYTF; CDR3 DNA: TGTGCCAGCAGCCTGACAACAGCTCGTTACACCTTC
V gene: TRBV11-2; J gene: TRBJ2-3; clone size: -; D gene: -; CDR3 protein: CASSLVRGARTDTQYF; CDR3 DNA: TGTGCCAGCAGCTTAGTACGGGGGGCCAGAACAGATACGCAGTATTTT
V gene: TRBV5-1; J gene: TRBJ1-2; clone size: -; D gene: TRBD1; CDR3 protein: CASSTGQNYGYTF; CDR3 DNA: TGCGCCAGCAGCACGGGACAGAACTATGGCTACACCTTC
V gene: TRBV12-3/TRBV12-4; J gene: TRBJ1-5; clone size: few; D gene: -; CDR3 protein: CASSRQVNQPQHF; CDR3 DNA: TGTGCCAGCAGCAGACAGGTGAATCAGCCCCAGCATTTT
V gene: TRBV7-7; J gene: TRBJ2-1; clone size: -; D gene: TRBD2; CDR3 protein: CASSLGLAGADNEQFF; CDR3 DNA: TGTGCTAGCAGCCTAGGACTAGCGGGGGCCGACAATGAGCAGTTCTTC
V gene: TRBV9; J gene: TRBJ1-3; clone size: few; D gene: -; CDR3 protein: CASSAGGSGNTIYF; CDR3 DNA: TGTGCCAGCAGCGCCGGGGGCTCTGGAAACACCATATATTTT
V gene: TRBV11-2; J gene: TRBJ1-1; clone size: few; D gene: TRBD1; CDR3 protein: CASSSQGALNTEAFF; CDR3 DNA: TGTGCCAGCAGCTCACAGGGGGCACTTAACACTGAAGCTTTCTTT
V gene: TRBV11-2; J gene: TRBJ1-1; clone size: -; D gene: -; CDR3 protein: CASSRQLNTEAFF; CDR3 DNA: TGTGCCAGCAGCAGACAGCTGAACACTGAAGCTTTCTTT
V gene: TRBV27; J gene: TRBJ2-6; clone size: -; D gene: -; CDR3 protein: CASNAQGSGANVLTF; CDR3 DNA: TGTGCCAGCAACGCTCAGGGCTCTGGGGCCAACGTCCTGACTTTC
V gene: TRBV12-5; J gene: TRBJ1-1; clone size: -; D gene: -; CDR3 protein: CASGGAAEAFF; CDR3 DNA: TGTGCTAGTGGTGGTGCGGCTGAAGCTTTCTTT
V gene: TRBV5-4; J gene: TRBJ2-6; clone size: -; D gene: TRBD1; CDR3 protein: CASSSWTGRLSSGANVLTF; CDR3 DNA: TGTGCCAGCAGCTCCTGGACAGGGCGACTGAGCTCTGGGGCCAACGTCCTGACTTTC
V gene: TRBV4-3; J gene: TRBJ2-7; clone size: -; D gene: -; CDR3 protein: CASSQDHDGGAYEQYF; CDR3 DNA: TGCGCCAGCAGCCAAGATCATGATGGCGGTGCCTACGAGCAGTACTTC
V gene: TRBV7-8; J gene: TRBJ1-1; clone size: once; D gene: -; CDR3 protein: CASSSPVGVGNTEAFF; CDR3 DNA: TGTGCCAGCAGCTCCCCTGTAGGGGTCGGGAACACTGAAGCTTTCTTT
V gene: TRBV7-8; J gene: TRBJ2-2; clone size: -; D gene: TRBD1; CDR3 protein: CASSGRDRASGELFF; CDR3 DNA: TGTGCCAGCAGCGGAAGGGACAGGGCTTCCGGGGAGCTGTTTTTT
V gene: TRBV5-1; J gene: TRBJ1-3; clone size: -; D gene: -; CDR3 protein: CASSLAGGFVVGNTIYF; CDR3 DNA: TGCGCCAGCAGCTTGGCCGGGGGATTCGTAGTTGGAAACACCATATATTTT
V gene: TRBV30; J gene: TRBJ2-7; clone size: -; D gene: TRBD2; CDR3 protein: CAWSSGEGNYEQYF; CDR3 DNA: TGTGCCTGGAGTAGTGGGGAGGGAAACTACGAGCAGTACTTC
V gene: TRBV5-6; J gene: TRBJ1-6; clone size: -; D gene: -; CDR3 protein: CASSMGSGKDNSPLHF; CDR3 DNA: TGTGCCAGCAGCATGGGGTCAGGGAAGGATAATTCACCCCTCCACTTT
V gene: TRBV7-9; J gene: TRBJ1-1; clone size: -; D gene: -; CDR3 protein: CASSADILNTEAFF; CDR3 DNA: TGTGCCAGCAGCGCGGACATCTTGAACACTGAAGCTTTCTTT
V gene: TRBV7-2; J gene: TRBJ2-2; clone size: -; D gene: -; CDR3 protein: CASSSTGVNTGELFF; CDR3 DNA: TGTGCCAGCAGCTCGACAGGAGTGAACACCGGGGAGCTGTTTTTT
V gene: TRBV5-6; J gene: TRBJ1-2; clone size: -; D gene: TRBD1; CDR3 protein: CASSPRTGPNYGYTF; CDR3 DNA: TGTGCCAGCAGCCCCCGGACAGGCCCTAACTATGGCTACACCTTC
V gene: TRBV6-2/TRBV6-3; J gene: TRBJ2-7; clone size: -; D gene: -; CDR3 protein: CASSLGQLTYEQYF; CDR3 DNA: TGTGCCAGCAGCCTTGGACAGTTAACCTACGAGCAGTACTTC
V gene: TRBV7-7; J gene: TRBJ2-5; clone size: -; D gene: -; CDR3 protein: CASSLAQGGDTQETQYF; CDR3 DNA: TGTGCTAGCAGCTTAGCGCAAGGGGGGGACACGCAAGAGACCCAGTACTTC
V gene: TRBV7-9; J gene: TRBJ1-4; clone size: few; D gene: TRBD1; CDR3 protein: CASSLWTGGRTNEKLFF; CDR3 DNA: TGTGCCAGCAGCCTATGGACAGGGGGTAGAACTAATGAAAAACTGTTTTTT
V gene: TRBV19; J gene: TRBJ1-2; clone size: once; D gene: -; CDR3 protein: CASSKQSPEGYTF; CDR3 DNA: TGTGCCAGTAGCAAACAGAGCCCTGAAGGCTACACCTTC
V gene: TRBV4-1; J gene: TRBJ1-2; clone size: -; D gene: TRBD1; CDR3 protein: CASSQPGTATYGYTF; CDR3 DNA: TGCGCCAGCAGCCAGCCCGGGACAGCGACCTATGGCTACACCTTC
V gene: TRBV10-3; J gene: TRBJ2-5; clone size: -; D gene: -; CDR3 protein: CAISESKGLGTQYF; CDR3 DNA: TGTGCCATCAGTGAGTCCAAGGGGCTAGGGACCCAGTACTTC